Following are 4 T cell receptor beta chains from one sample sequenced in a study of blood T cells in healthy people across ages. The second PCR ran roughly 6 to 12 cycles with a sample-barcoded 5' primer and J-beta primers. TCRdb re-analysed the 5' RACE reads in MiXCR, keeping a single row per CDR3 protein. The data hold hundreds of thousands of distinct CDR3 sequences, with roughly 25% observed a single time. The data also belong to a second study, concerning T cells of mothers and their children.

Material: blood. These receptors were collected from a boy aged 5-17 years in good health.

There are many counts of this clonotype. V and J are TRBV6-2 or TRBV6-3 and TRBJ1-4; D gene uncertain. Germline V gives CDR1 MNHEY, CDR2 SVGEGT. The CDR3 has 15 residues. Trimming left V 2 bases short and J 0 bases short, with 7 bases between. The CDR3, as DNA: TGTGCCAGCAGTTACGTGGAGCCAACTAATGAAAAACTGTTTTTT. This encodes CASSYVEPTNEKLFF.

The rearrangement uses TRBV10-3 and TRBJ1-2; weak D call: TRBD1 (6 bases). This CDR3 has 14 residues. CDR1 ENHRY and CDR2 SYGVKD come from the germline V gene. Trimming shortened V by 6 bases and J by 3 bases, and 14 bases separated the two germline ends. CDR3 sequence reads: CAIRSSTGDYGYTF. DNA for the CDR3: TGTGCCATCAGGAGTTCGACAGGCGACTATGGCTACACCTTC.

The chain has TRBV7-2 and TRBJ2-3; 9 bases are a match to TRBD2. Per the germline V gene, CDR1 is SGHTA and CDR2 is FQGNSA. This CDR3 region has 16 residues. The J segment lost 5 bases and the V segment lost 4 bases, leaving 10 bases of the junction unmatched. The DNA for the CDR3 is TGTGCCAGCAGCTCCTCGGGTGGCGGGGGGGAAGATACGCAGTATTTT. Its protein is CASSSSGGGGEDTQYF.

The chain couples TRBV4-2 to TRBJ2-5, with a weak D call TRBD1 (6 bases). The CDR3 covers 17 residues. Germline V gene sequence: CDR1 LGHNA, CDR2 YNFKEQ. V was trimmed by 2 bases and J by 5 bases, leaving 21 bases between them. In nucleotides, the CDR3 is TGTGCCAGCAGCCAATTTCACGGTCGGGCCCAGGGGGAGACCCAGTACTTC. Encoded protein: CASSQFHGRAQGETQYF.